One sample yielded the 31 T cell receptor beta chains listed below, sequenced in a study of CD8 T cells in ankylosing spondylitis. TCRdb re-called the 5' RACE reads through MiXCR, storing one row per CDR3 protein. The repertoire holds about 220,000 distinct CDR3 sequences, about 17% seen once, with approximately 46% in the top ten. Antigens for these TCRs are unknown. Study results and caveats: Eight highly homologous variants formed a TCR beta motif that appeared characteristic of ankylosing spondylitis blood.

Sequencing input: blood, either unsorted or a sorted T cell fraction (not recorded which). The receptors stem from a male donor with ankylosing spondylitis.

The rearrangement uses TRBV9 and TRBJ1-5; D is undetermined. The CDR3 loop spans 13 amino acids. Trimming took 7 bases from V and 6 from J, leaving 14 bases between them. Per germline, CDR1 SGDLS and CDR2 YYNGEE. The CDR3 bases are TGTGCCAGCGTAGAAGGGAACTTTCAGCCCCAGCATTTT. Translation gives CASVEGNFQPQHF.

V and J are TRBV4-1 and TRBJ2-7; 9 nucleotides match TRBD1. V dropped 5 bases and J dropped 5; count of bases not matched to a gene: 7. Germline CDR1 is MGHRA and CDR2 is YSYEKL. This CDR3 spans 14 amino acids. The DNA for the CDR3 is TGCGCCAGCAGCGCAGGACAGGGGAAGGACGAGCAGTACTTC. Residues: CASSAGQGKDEQYF.

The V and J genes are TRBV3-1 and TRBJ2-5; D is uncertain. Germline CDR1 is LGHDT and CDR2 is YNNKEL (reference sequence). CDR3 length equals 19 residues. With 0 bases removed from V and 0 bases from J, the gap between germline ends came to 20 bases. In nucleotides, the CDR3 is TGTGCCAGCAGCCAAGATAGGAGTGAGTATCCCCCATACCAAGAGACCCAGTACTTC. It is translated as CASSQDRSEYPPYQETQYF.

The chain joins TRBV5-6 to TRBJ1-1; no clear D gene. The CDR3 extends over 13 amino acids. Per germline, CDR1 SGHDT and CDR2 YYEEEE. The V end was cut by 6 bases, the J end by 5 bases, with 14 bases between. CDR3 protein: CASTRVGSTEAFF. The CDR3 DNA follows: TGTGCCAGCACCCGGGTAGGGAGTACTGAAGCTTTCTTT.

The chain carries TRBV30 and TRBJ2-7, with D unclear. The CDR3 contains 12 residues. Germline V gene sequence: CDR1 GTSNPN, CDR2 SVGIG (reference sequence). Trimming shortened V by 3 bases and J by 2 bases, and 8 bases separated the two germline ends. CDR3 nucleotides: TGTGCCTGGAGCCCCAGCACCTACGAGCAGTACTTC. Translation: CAWSPSTYEQYF. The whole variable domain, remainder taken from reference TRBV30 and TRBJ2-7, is SQTIHQWPATLVQPVGSPLSLECTVEGTSNPNLYWYRQAAGRGLQLLFYSVGIGQISSEVPQNLSASRPQDRQFILSSKKLLLSDSGFYLCAWSPSTYEQYFGPGTRLTVT.

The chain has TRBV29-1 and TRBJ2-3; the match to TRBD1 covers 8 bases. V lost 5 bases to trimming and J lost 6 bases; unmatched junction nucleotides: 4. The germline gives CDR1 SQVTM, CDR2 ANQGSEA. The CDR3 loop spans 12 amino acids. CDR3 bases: TGCAGCGTTACAGGGGGTGGGGATACGCAGTATTTT. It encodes CSVTGGGDTQYF.

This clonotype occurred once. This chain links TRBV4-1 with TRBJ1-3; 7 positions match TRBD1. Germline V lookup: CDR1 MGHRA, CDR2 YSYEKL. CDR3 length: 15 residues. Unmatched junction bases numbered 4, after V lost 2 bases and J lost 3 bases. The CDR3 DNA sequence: TGCGCCAGCAGCCAACTTACAGGGGATGGAAACACCATATATTTT. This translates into CASSQLTGDGNTIYF.

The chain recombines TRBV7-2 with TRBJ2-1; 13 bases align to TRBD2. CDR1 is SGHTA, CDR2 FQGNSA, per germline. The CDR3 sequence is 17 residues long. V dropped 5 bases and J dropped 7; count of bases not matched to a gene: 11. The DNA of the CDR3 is TGTGCCAGCAGCCCGAGGACTAGCGGGAGTCTATATAATGAGCAGTTCTTC. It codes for CASSPRTSGSLYNEQFF.

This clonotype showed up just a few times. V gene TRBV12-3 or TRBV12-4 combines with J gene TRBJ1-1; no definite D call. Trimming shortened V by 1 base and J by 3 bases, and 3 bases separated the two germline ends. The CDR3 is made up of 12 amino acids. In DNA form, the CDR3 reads TGTGCCAGCAGTTTAGACTACACTGAAGCTTTCTTT. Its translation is CASSLDYTEAFF.

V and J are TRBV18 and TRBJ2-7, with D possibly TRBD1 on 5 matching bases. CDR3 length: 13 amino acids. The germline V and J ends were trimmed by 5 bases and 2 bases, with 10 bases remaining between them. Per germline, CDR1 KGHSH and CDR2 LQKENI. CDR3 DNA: TGTGCCAGCTCAGATCGACAGACCTACGAGCAGTACTTC. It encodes CASSDRQTYEQYF.

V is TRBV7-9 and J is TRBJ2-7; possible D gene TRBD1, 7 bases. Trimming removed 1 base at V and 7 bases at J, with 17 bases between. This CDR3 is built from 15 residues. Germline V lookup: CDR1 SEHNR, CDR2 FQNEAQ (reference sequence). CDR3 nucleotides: TGTGCCAGCAGCTTAGTGCAGGGGGGCGGAGGGGAGCAGTACTTC. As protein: CASSLVQGGGGEQYF.

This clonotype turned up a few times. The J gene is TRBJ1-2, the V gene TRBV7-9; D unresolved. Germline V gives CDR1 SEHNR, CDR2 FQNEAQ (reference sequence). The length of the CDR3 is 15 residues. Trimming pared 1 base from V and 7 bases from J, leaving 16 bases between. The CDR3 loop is CASSLGSQEVGGYTF. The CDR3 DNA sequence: TGTGCCAGCAGCTTAGGTTCCCAAGAAGTAGGTGGCTACACCTTC.

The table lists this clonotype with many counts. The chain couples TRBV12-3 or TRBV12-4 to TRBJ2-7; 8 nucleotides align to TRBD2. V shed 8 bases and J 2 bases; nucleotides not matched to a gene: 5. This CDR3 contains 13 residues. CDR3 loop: CASGTSAAYEQYF. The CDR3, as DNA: TGTGCCAGCGGGACTAGTGCCGCCTACGAGCAGTACTTC.

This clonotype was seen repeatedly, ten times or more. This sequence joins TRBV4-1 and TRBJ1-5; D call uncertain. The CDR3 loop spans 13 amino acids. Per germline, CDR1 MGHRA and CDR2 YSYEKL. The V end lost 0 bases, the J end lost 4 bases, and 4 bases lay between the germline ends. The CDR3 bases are TGCGCCAGCAGCCAAGATACGAATCAGCCCCAGCATTTT. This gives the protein CASSQDTNQPQHF.

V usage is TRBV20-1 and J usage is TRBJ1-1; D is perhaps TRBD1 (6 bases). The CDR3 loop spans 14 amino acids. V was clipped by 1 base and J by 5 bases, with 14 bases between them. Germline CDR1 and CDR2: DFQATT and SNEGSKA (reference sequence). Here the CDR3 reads CSARVRGGGTEAFF. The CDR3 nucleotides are TGCAGTGCTAGAGTTAGGGGGGGGGGTACTGAAGCTTTCTTT.

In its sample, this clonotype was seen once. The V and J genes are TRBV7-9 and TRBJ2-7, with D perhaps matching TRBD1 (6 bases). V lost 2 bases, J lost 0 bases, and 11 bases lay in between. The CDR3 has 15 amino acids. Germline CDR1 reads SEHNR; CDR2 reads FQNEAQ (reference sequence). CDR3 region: CASSLKGVSSYEQYF. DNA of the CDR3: TGTGCCAGCAGCTTAAAGGGGGTTAGCTCCTACGAGCAGTACTTC.

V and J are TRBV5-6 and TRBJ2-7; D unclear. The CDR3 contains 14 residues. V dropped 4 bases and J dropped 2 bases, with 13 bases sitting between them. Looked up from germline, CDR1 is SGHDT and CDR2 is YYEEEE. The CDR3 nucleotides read TGTGCCAGCAGCCCCCCGCCCCCCGCCTACGAGCAGTACTTC. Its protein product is CASSPPPPAYEQYF. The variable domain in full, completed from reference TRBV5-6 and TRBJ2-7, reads DAGVTQSPTHLIKTRGQQVTLRCSPKSGHDTVSWYQQALGQGPQFIFQYYEEEERQRGNFPDRFSGHQFPNYSSELNVNALLLGDSALYLCASSPPPPAYEQYFGPGTRLTVT.

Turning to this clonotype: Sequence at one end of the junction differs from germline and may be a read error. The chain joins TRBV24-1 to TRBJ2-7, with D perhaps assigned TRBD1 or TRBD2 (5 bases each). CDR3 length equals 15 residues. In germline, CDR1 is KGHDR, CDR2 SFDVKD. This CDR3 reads CATSGLGDDSYEQYF. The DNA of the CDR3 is TGTGCCACCAGTGGTTTGGGGGACGACTCCTACGAGCAGTACTTC.

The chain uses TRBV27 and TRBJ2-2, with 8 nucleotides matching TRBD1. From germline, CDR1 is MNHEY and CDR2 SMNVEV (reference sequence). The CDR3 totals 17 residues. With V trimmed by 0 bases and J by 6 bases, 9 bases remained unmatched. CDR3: CASSLSSWTGSSGELFF. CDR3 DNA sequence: TGTGCCAGCAGTTTATCGTCGTGGACAGGGAGCTCCGGGGAGCTGTTTTTT.

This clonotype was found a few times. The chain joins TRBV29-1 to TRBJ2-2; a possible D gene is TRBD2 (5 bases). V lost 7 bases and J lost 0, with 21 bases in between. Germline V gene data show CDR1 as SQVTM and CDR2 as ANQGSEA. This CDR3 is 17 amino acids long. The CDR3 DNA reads TGCAGCGCCTCGGGATTAACCTATGGGGCGAACACCGGGGAGCTGTTTTTT. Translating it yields CSASGLTYGANTGELFF.

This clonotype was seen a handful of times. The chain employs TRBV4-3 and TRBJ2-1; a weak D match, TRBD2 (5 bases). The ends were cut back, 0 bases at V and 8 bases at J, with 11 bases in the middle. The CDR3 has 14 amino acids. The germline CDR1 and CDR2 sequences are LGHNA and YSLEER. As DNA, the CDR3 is TGCGCCAGCAGCCAAGATCGAGGGATCTATGAGCAGTTCTTC. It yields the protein CASSQDRGIYEQFF.

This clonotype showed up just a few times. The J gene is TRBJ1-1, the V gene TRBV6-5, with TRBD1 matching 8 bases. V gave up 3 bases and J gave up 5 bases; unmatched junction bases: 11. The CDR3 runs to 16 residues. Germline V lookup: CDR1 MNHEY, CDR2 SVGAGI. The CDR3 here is CASSYVQGDVGTEAFF. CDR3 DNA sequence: TGTGCCAGCAGTTATGTACAGGGGGATGTAGGTACTGAAGCTTTCTTT.

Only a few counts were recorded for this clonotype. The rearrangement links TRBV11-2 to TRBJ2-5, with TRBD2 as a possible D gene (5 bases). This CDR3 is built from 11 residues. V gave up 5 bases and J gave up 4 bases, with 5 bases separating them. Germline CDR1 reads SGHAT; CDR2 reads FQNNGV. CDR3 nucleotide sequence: TGTGCCAGCAGCGAGGGAGAGACCCAGTACTTC. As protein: CASSEGETQYF.

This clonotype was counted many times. The CDR3: CASSDTLEQYF. Written as DNA, the CDR3 is TGCGCCAGCAGCGACACACTCGAGCAGTACTTC. The rearrangement uses TRBV5-1 and TRBJ2-7; D uncertain. The V and J ends lost 4 bases and 6 bases respectively, with 8 bases between them. The CDR3 sequence is 11 residues long. The V gene's germline CDR1 is SGHRS and CDR2 YFSETQ.

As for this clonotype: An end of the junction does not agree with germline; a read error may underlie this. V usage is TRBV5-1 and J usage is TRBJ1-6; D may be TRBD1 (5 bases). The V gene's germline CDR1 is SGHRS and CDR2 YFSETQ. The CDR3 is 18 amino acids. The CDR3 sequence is CASSLGPDPNSYNSPLHF. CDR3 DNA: TGCGCCAGCAGTTTGGGGCCGGACCCGAACTCCTATAATTCACCCCTCCACTTT.

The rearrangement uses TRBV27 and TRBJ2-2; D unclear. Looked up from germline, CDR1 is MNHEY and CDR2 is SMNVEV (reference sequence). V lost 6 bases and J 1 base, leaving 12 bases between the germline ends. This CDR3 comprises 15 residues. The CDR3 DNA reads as TGTGCCAGCAGCACAGAGACTGTGAACACCGGGGAGCTGTTTTTT. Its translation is CASSTETVNTGELFF.

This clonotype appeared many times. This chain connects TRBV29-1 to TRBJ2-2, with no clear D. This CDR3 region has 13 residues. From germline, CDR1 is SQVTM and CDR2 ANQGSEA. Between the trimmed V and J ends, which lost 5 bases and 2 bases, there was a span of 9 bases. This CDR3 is CSVSLLNTGELFF. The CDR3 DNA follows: TGCAGCGTTAGTCTACTAAACACCGGGGAGCTGTTTTTT.

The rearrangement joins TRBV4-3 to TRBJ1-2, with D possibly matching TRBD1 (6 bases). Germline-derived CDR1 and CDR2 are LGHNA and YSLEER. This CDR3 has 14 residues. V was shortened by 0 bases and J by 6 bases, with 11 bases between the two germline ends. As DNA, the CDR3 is TGCGCCAGCAGCCAAGATGTGGCAGGGGATGGCTACACCTTC. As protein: CASSQDVAGDGYTF.

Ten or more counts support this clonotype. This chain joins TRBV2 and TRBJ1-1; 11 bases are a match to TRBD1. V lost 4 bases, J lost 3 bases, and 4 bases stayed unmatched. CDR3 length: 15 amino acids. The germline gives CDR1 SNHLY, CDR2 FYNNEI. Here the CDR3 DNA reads TGTGCCAGCAGTGGAGGACAGGGGGCGTACACTGAAGCTTTCTTT. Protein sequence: CASSGGQGAYTEAFF.

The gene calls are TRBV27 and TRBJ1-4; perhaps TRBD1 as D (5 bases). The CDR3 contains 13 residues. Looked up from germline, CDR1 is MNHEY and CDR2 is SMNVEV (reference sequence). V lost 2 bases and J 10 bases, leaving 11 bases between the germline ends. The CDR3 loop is CASSLGQTGKLFF. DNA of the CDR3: TGTGCCAGCAGTTTAGGACAAACCGGAAAACTGTTTTTT.

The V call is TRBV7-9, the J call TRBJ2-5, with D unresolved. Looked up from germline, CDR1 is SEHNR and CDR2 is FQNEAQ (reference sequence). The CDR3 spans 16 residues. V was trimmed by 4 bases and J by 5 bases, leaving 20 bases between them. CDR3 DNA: TGTGCCAGCAGCTCTCCCGCTGGGGAACGCAGGGAGACCCAGTACTTC. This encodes CASSSPAGERRETQYF.